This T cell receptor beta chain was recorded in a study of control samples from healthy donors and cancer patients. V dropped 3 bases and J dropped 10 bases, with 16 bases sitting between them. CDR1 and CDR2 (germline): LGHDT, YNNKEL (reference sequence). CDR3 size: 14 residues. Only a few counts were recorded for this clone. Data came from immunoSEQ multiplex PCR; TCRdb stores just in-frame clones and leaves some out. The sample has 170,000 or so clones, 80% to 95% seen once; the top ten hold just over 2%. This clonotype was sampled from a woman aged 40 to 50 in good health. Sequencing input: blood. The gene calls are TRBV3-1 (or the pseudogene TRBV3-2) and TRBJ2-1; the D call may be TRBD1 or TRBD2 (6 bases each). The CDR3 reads CASSHLRGDGEQFF. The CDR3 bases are TGTGCCAGCAGCCACCTAAGGGGGGACGGGGAGCAGTTCTTC.